Listed here are 31 T cell receptor beta chains from one sample, sequenced in a study of T cell repertoires in cytomegalovirus infection (dated by TCRdb to about 2019). The treatment or condition label, as the study defines it: in vitro stimulation with specific CMV peptide epitopes to enrich CMV-specific T cells. These reads were obtained on an Illumina HiSeq 1500. TCRdb reanalyzed the raw reads on its own, using fastp at Q25 for trimming and MiXCR for clone calling, and kept in-frame beta chains. A single entry per CDR3 protein holds the most common genes and DNA from its merged rows. For this sample the table gives a few hundred thousand distinct CDR3 sequences, of which about 40% were detected only once. 48% of the sample is in the top ten clones. No antigen has been assigned to these receptors. The sample was cultured PBMCs, taken from culture after CMV antigen stimulation. The receptors derive from a human donor in good health (CMV status not recorded). Some clones in this sample may be carry-over from other donors' samples.

The chain recombines TRBV18 with TRBJ1-1; weak D call: TRBD1 (5 bases). The V gene lost 8 bases and the J gene lost 3 bases, with 16 bases spanning the gap. The germline V gene has CDR1 KGHSH and CDR2 LQKENI. This CDR3 is built from 14 residues. CDR3 coding DNA: TGTGCCAGCCAATTCGGGGGTTCGCACACTGAAGCTTTCTTT. This translates into CASQFGGSHTEAFF.

The V and J genes are TRBV5-6 and TRBJ2-1, with D perhaps TRBD2 (6 bases). The CDR3 covers 13 residues. Germline V gene data show CDR1 as SGHDT and CDR2 as YYEEEE. Deletions cut 0 bases from V and 6 bases from J, with 7 bases between. The CDR3 DNA is TGTGCCAGCAGCTTGGTAGCGGTCAATGAGCAGTTCTTC. The encoded protein is CASSLVAVNEQFF.

This clonotype appeared a single time. CDR3 sequence: CASSDGLAGVLQFF. The DNA of the CDR3 is TGTGCCAGCAGTGACGGGCTAGCGGGAGTTTTGCAGTTCTTC. This chain links TRBV6-1 with TRBJ2-1; TRBD2 matches at 10 bases. CDR1 and CDR2 (germline): MNHNS, SASEGT. V was pared by 3 bases and J by 12 bases, with 8 bases of the junction left unmatched. The CDR3 loop spans 14 amino acids.

Many counts were recorded for this clonotype. The rearrangement joins TRBV7-2 to TRBJ1-5, with 8 bases identical to TRBD1. Germline values: CDR1 SGHTA, CDR2 FQGNSA. This CDR3 is 16 amino acids long. Germline trimming cut 5 bases from V and 0 bases from J; bases unmatched to any gene: 6. The CDR3 spells CASSPSTGDSNQPQHF. The CDR3 DNA sequence: TGTGCCAGCAGCCCTTCGACAGGGGATAGCAATCAGCCCCAGCATTTT.

The rearrangement uses TRBV28 and TRBJ1-6, with 11 bases that match TRBD1. CDR1 and CDR2 (germline): MDHEN, SYDVKM. V lost 7 bases, J lost 7 bases, and 18 bases stayed unmatched. This CDR3 is built from 19 residues. CDR3 sequence reads: CASTSPGTGGTYINSPLHF. CDR3 DNA sequence: TGTGCCAGCACATCCCCCGGGACAGGGGGGACCTATATCAATTCACCCCTCCACTTT.

This clonotype was seen a handful of times. The chain joins TRBV7-9 to TRBJ1-4; D is unresolved. This CDR3 region has 17 residues. Germline CDR1 and CDR2: SEHNR and FQNEAQ (reference sequence). V lost 1 base, J lost 0 bases, and 12 bases lay in between. CDR3: CASSLVGSSATNEKLFF. As DNA, the CDR3 is TGTGCCAGCAGCTTAGTAGGGTCATCAGCAACTAATGAAAAACTGTTTTTT.

Only a few counts were recorded for this clonotype. The chain links TRBV6-6 to TRBJ1-2; D ambiguous. The germline gives CDR1 MNHNY, CDR2 SVGAGI (reference sequence). This CDR3 is 15 amino acids long. V lost 5 bases to trimming and J lost 0 bases, with 13 bases between them. The CDR3 DNA is TGTGCCAGCAGTATACACCTTATAGCTAACTATGGCTACACCTTC. This sequence encodes CASSIHLIANYGYTF.

This clonotype was counted only a few times. The gene calls are TRBV4-3 and TRBJ2-1; D perhaps matches TRBD2 (6 bases). Germline CDR1 and CDR2: LGHNA and YSLEER. V lost 4 bases and J 8 bases, leaving 12 bases between the germline ends. This CDR3 has 13 amino acids. CDR3 loop: CASSRLVRDEQFF. The DNA of the CDR3 is TGCGCCAGCAGCCGACTAGTTCGGGATGAGCAGTTCTTC.

This clonotype was observed many times. The rearrangement uses TRBV11-2 and TRBJ2-5; TRBD2 agrees at 10 bases. CDR3 length: 20 amino acids. With V trimmed by 3 bases and J by 5 bases, 21 bases remained unmatched. Germline V gene sequence: CDR1 SGHAT, CDR2 FQNNGV. In DNA form, the CDR3 reads TGTGCCAGCAGCTTCCTACCTACACACGGGGCTAGCGGGGGCCCGGAGACCCAGTACTTC. Amino acid sequence: CASSFLPTHGASGGPETQYF.

The rearrangement uses TRBV20-1 and TRBJ1-1; 7 positions agree with TRBD1. CDR1 and CDR2 (germline): DFQATT, SNEGSKA (reference sequence). The CDR3 is made up of 14 amino acids. Trimming removed 2 bases from V and 4 bases from J; junction bases left unmatched: 7. Here the CDR3 reads CSARSNRGFTEAFF. The CDR3 coding sequence is TGCAGTGCTAGATCTAACAGGGGCTTCACTGAAGCTTTCTTT.

The chain joins TRBV6-2 or TRBV6-3 to TRBJ2-3; 8 positions match TRBD2. The CDR3 is 17 residues long. The trim removed 3 bases at V and 4 bases at J, leaving 12 bases unmatched. Germline V gives CDR1 MNHEY, CDR2 SVGEGT. CDR3 bases: TGTGCCAGCAGTTATCGTCTAGCGGGCCCTTCCGCAGATACGCAGTATTTT. Translation: CASSYRLAGPSADTQYF.

This chain uses TRBV6-1 with TRBJ1-2, with 12 bases matching TRBD1. This CDR3 spans 16 amino acids. V shed 5 bases, J shed 7 bases, and the junction held 11 bases outside the gene matches. Germline V gives CDR1 MNHNS, CDR2 SASEGT. The CDR3 sequence: CASSLRDRGRSFGYTF. For the CDR3, the DNA is TGTGCCAGCAGTCTCCGGGACAGGGGGCGCAGCTTTGGCTACACCTTC.

This chain links TRBV7-2 with TRBJ1-2; unclear D gene. V was clipped by 0 bases and J by 7 bases, with 15 bases between them. This CDR3 spans 15 amino acids. Germline V gives CDR1 SGHTA, CDR2 FQGNSA. The CDR3 here is CASSLAAPQPLGYTF. Here the CDR3 DNA reads TGTGCCAGCAGCTTAGCGGCTCCCCAGCCTCTTGGCTACACCTTC.

This sequence joins TRBV19 and TRBJ2-2, with D unresolved. CDR1 is LNHDA and CDR2 is SQIVND in the germline V gene (reference sequence). There are 14 residues in the CDR3. V shed 5 bases and J shed 6 bases, with 13 bases lying between them. The CDR3 DNA follows: TGTGCCAGTAGTGTCGACACGGTCGCCGGGGAGCTGTTTTTT. As protein: CASSVDTVAGELFF.

The V and J genes are TRBV7-2 and TRBJ2-7; TRBD2 agrees at 8 bases. The CDR3 is 15 residues long. Germline V gene data show CDR1 as SGHTA and CDR2 as FQGNSA. Unmatched junction bases numbered 6, after V lost 5 bases and J lost 0 bases. CDR3: CASSREAGDSYEQYF. The CDR3 DNA sequence: TGTGCCAGCAGCCGTGAAGCGGGAGACTCCTACGAGCAGTACTTC.

The chain couples TRBV5-6 to TRBJ1-2; D remains unclear. This CDR3 comprises 13 residues. Between the trimmed V and J ends, which lost 0 bases and 6 bases, there was a span of 9 bases. CDR1 and CDR2 (germline): SGHDT, YYEEEE. In DNA form, the CDR3 reads TGTGCCAGCAGCTTGGTAGGGAGGAATGGCTACACCTTC. It encodes CASSLVGRNGYTF.

This clonotype was counted between two and nine times. The CDR3 loop is CASSLGSDDYNEQFF. CDR3 DNA sequence: TGTGCCAGCAGCTTAGGAAGCGACGACTACAATGAGCAGTTCTTC. The chain is built from TRBV7-2 and TRBJ2-1; D is unresolved. V was trimmed by 1 base and J by 3 bases, leaving 10 bases between them. The germline CDR1 and CDR2 sequences are SGHTA and FQGNSA. This CDR3 contains 15 residues.

The J gene is TRBJ1-1, the V gene TRBV6-1; 10 bases map to TRBD1. The CDR3 totals 14 residues. CDR1 is MNHNS, CDR2 SASEGT, per germline. The junction had 6 bases not matched to a gene; V was cut back by 6 bases and J by 5 bases. CDR3 DNA: TGTGCCAGCAGCGCGGGACAGGGGTTGACTGAAGCTTTCTTT. Protein: CASSAGQGLTEAFF.

Only a few counts were recorded for this clonotype. The chain links TRBV4-3 to TRBJ2-3; the D is unclear. Germline-derived CDR1 and CDR2 are LGHNA and YSLEER. Trimming pared 0 bases from V and 11 bases from J, leaving 12 bases between. The CDR3 spans 13 residues. In nucleotides, the CDR3 is TGCGCCAGCAGCCAAGATCGGGCCATGGGGCAGTATTTT. Its translation: CASSQDRAMGQYF.

This chain's CDR3 is CASSDPLGRAQETQYF. The CDR3, as DNA: TGTGCCAGCAGTGACCCACTAGGTCGGGCTCAAGAGACCCAGTACTTC. The chain links TRBV25-1 to TRBJ2-5; D possibly corresponds to TRBD2 (5 bases). CDR3 length equals 16 residues. V dropped 3 bases and J dropped 2 bases, with 16 bases sitting between them. Germline CDR1 MGHDK, CDR2 SYGVNS.

This rearrangement joins TRBV7-2 to TRBJ2-1; D unresolved. There are 16 residues in the CDR3. V was cut by 2 bases and J by 5 bases, with 16 bases left in between. The germline CDR1 and CDR2 sequences are SGHTA and FQGNSA. The CDR3 is CASSLSAATGHNEQFF. CDR3 sequence (DNA): TGTGCCAGCAGCTTATCCGCTGCCACCGGTCACAATGAGCAGTTCTTC.

DNA of the CDR3: TGTGCCAGCAGCACCCCGACTAGCGGATTCACAGATACGCAGTATTTT. This encodes CASSTPTSGFTDTQYF. The chain has TRBV5-4 and TRBJ2-3, with 9 positions matching TRBD2. Looked up from germline, CDR1 is SGHNT and CDR2 is YYREEE (reference sequence). Trimming cost V 4 bases and J 2 bases; bases outside gene matches: 8. The CDR3 length is 16 residues.

This clonotype was counted between two and nine times. The rearrangement uses TRBV6-1 and TRBJ2-7; 9 bases align to TRBD1. CDR1 is MNHNS, CDR2 SASEGT, per germline. V gave up 11 bases and J gave up 0 bases; unmatched junction bases: 8. The CDR3 runs 14 residues. The CDR3 protein is CAVRDRVNSYEQYF. As DNA, the CDR3 is TGTGCCGTCCGGGACAGGGTTAACTCCTACGAGCAGTACTTC.

The chain combines TRBV28 with TRBJ1-2; perhaps TRBD1 as D (6 bases). Germline CDR1 is MDHEN and CDR2 is SYDVKM. V was cut by 4 bases and J by 6 bases, with 21 bases left in between. The CDR3 contains 16 residues. CDR3 nucleotides: TGTGCCAGCAGTTCGCCCGGAGGGGGGTATATGAATGGCTACACCTTC. This codes for CASSSPGGGYMNGYTF.

V usage is TRBV6-6 and J usage is TRBJ2-1; tentative D call: TRBD2 (5 bases). This CDR3 is 13 amino acids long. Germline V CDR1 and CDR2: MNHNY, SVGAGI (reference sequence). With 7 bases removed from V and 2 bases from J, the gap between germline ends came to 9 bases. In DNA, the CDR3 is TGTGCCAGCATAGGACTTACCTACAATGAGCAGTTCTTC. This encodes CASIGLTYNEQFF.

This clonotype has just a few counts. The chain joins TRBV27 to TRBJ2-3; 9 bases line up with TRBD2. From germline, CDR1 is MNHEY and CDR2 SMNVEV (reference sequence). With V trimmed by 2 bases and J by 5 bases, 8 bases remained unmatched. This CDR3 region has 16 residues. The CDR3 spells CASSLDGGGAVDTQYF. The DNA for the CDR3 is TGTGCCAGCAGTTTAGACGGCGGGGGGGCCGTAGATACGCAGTATTTT.

This rearrangement joins TRBV6-2 or TRBV6-3 to TRBJ2-1; 12 positions match TRBD2. The CDR3 length is 15 residues. Germline loops: CDR1 MNHEY, CDR2 SVGEGT. The V and J ends lost 2 bases and 10 bases, in that order; junction bases with no gene match: 6. CDR3 protein: CASSYLAGGRKEQFF. CDR3 sequence (DNA): TGTGCCAGCAGTTACCTAGCGGGAGGGCGGAAAGAGCAGTTCTTC.

J is TRBJ2-5 and V is TRBV11-2; possibly TRBD1 or TRBD2 for D (5 bases each). Between the trimmed V and J ends, which lost 0 bases and 2 bases, there was a span of 10 bases. Germline CDR1 and CDR2: SGHAT and FQNNGV. CDR3 size: 15 residues. The CDR3 nucleotides are TGTGCCAGCAGCTTAGATTGGGGGTTACAAGAGACCCAGTACTTC. Encoded protein: CASSLDWGLQETQYF.

This chain uses TRBV12-3 or TRBV12-4 with TRBJ2-1; TRBD1 agrees at 8 bases. V trimming: 4 bases; J trimming: 2 bases; junction bases outside the gene matches: 7. The length of the CDR3 is 16 residues. CDR3 amino acids: CASSYTGGHPYNEQFF. The CDR3 nucleotides are TGTGCCAGCAGTTACACAGGGGGTCACCCCTACAATGAGCAGTTCTTC.

This clonotype was counted only a few times. The chain is built from TRBV12-3 or TRBV12-4 and TRBJ1-1; 7 bases align to TRBD1. V shed 3 bases, J shed 11 bases, and the junction held 21 bases outside the gene matches. The CDR3 spans 17 residues. The CDR3 region is CASSFAGAGQAILNAFF. The DNA of the CDR3 is TGTGCCAGCAGTTTTGCCGGGGCCGGACAGGCAATACTGAATGCTTTCTTT.

The table lists this clonotype with a few counts. This chain uses TRBV7-2 with TRBJ2-3; D is uncertain. Trimming removed 5 bases from V and 4 bases from J, with 13 bases in between. The CDR3 extends over 14 amino acids. The germline gives CDR1 SGHTA, CDR2 FQGNSA. Here the CDR3 reads CASSPTGRADTQYF. In DNA form, the CDR3 reads TGTGCCAGCAGCCCGACCGGACGGGCAGATACGCAGTATTTT. Full variable domain (remainder filled in from reference TRBV7-2 and TRBJ2-3): GAGVSQSPSNKVTEKGKDVELRCDPISGHTALYWYRQSLGQGLEFLIYFQGNSAPDKSGLPSDRFSAERTGGSVSTLTIQRTQQEDSAVYLCASSPTGRADTQYFGPGTRLTVL.